Shown below are 28 T cell receptor beta chains from a single sample sequenced in a study of T cell clones after liver transplantation. Profiled with immunoSEQ multiplex PCR; TCRdb holds only in-frame clones, not every one. The sample lists fewer than 85,000 clones; roughly 85% were seen once. The sequences come from CD4+ T cells from blood, collected at the 22-month timepoint. These TCRs come from a human patient who received a liver transplant. Some T cells may have come from the graft donor.

The chain carries TRBV6-4 and TRBJ1-5; D not certain. Trimming left V 4 bases short and J 4 bases short, with 20 bases between. Germline V gene data show CDR1 as MRHNA and CDR2 as SNTAGT. This CDR3 contains 17 residues. The CDR3 sequence: CASSVKSCSPQNQPQHF. CDR3 DNA sequence: TGTGCCAGCAGTGTTAAGTCCTGCTCCCCTCAGAATCAGCCCCAGCATTTT.

CDR3 protein: CAISEMSPRTAFF. CDR3 DNA: TGTGCCATCAGTGAGATGAGCCCAAGGACAGCTTTCTTT. The chain has TRBV10-3 and TRBJ1-1; D gene uncertain. The CDR3 covers 13 residues. From germline, CDR1 is ENHRY and CDR2 SYGVKD. Trimming shortened V by 2 bases and J by 10 bases, and 14 bases separated the two germline ends.

The chain combines TRBV9 with TRBJ1-5; the D is unclear. The V end was cut by 5 bases, the J end by 0 bases, with 12 bases between. CDR3 length: 15 residues. Looked up from germline, CDR1 is SGDLS and CDR2 is YYNGEE. The CDR3 loop reads CASSQTAYSNQPQHF. The CDR3, as DNA: TGTGCCAGCAGTCAGACCGCCTATAGCAATCAGCCCCAGCATTTT.

This clone was seen more than once but under ten times. V gene TRBV5-1 combines with J gene TRBJ2-5, with 11 bases matching TRBD2. The CDR3 runs to 17 residues. V shed 2 bases and J 7 bases; nucleotides not matched to a gene: 13. Germline assignment: CDR1 SGHRS and CDR2 YFSETQ. In DNA form, the CDR3 reads TGCGCCAGCAGCTTTGGGCCTCTAGCGGGGGGTCTTGGGACCCAGTACTTC. Amino acid sequence: CASSFGPLAGGLGTQYF.

This chain joins TRBV6-4 and TRBJ1-1; D is ambiguous. The CDR3 covers 13 residues. V lost 3 bases, J lost 1 base, and 6 bases lay in between. Per the germline V gene, CDR1 is MRHNA and CDR2 is SNTAGT. DNA of the CDR3: TGTGCCAGCAGTGAACAGAAGAACACTGAAGCTTTCTTT. It yields the protein CASSEQKNTEAFF.

The rearrangement uses TRBV14 and TRBJ2-7; TRBD1 is a possible D gene (6 bases). Germline loops: CDR1 SGHDN, CDR2 FVKESK. V lost 1 base to trimming and J lost 4 bases, with 11 bases between them. This CDR3 is 14 amino acids long. The CDR3 bases are TGTGCCAGCAGCCAAGCCGGACAGTTTTACGAGCAGTACTTC. This codes for CASSQAGQFYEQYF.

The rearrangement uses TRBV6-5 and TRBJ1-3, with TRBD1 matching 9 bases. V was clipped by 4 bases and J by 6 bases; unmatched bases: 7. Germline CDR1 MNHEY, CDR2 SVGAGI. This CDR3 spans 15 amino acids. The CDR3 DNA sequence: TGTGCCAGCAGTTTGACAGGGGGGCCCGAAAACACCATATATTTT. It yields the protein CASSLTGGPENTIYF.

The rearrangement joins TRBV11-2 to TRBJ2-7; D not certain. The CDR3 is 13 residues long. V lost 2 bases, J lost 2 bases, and 7 bases lay in between. CDR1 and CDR2 (germline): SGHAT, FQNNGV. The CDR3 coding sequence is TGTGCCAGCAGCTTAAGCCTTACCTACGAGCAGTACTTC. It encodes CASSLSLTYEQYF.

This sequence joins TRBV27 and TRBJ2-2; 7 nucleotides match TRBD2. Germline assignment: CDR1 MNHEY and CDR2 SMNVEV (reference sequence). J gave up 9 bases and V 5 bases, and 6 bases lay outside the gene matches. This CDR3 spans 13 amino acids. CDR3 bases: TGTGCCAGCAGTACCCCGGGAGGTTGGGAGCTGTTTTTT. Translating it yields CASSTPGGWELFF.

The chain recombines TRBV28 with TRBJ2-3, with D uncertain. V lost 3 bases and J lost 2, with 9 bases in between. The CDR3 spans 14 residues. Germline CDR1 and CDR2: MDHEN and SYDVKM. The CDR3 coding sequence is TGTGCCAGCAGTTTGCGGCAGGTCACAGATACGCAGTATTTT. Residues: CASSLRQVTDTQYF.

The V call is TRBV5-1, the J call TRBJ2-5; D tentatively fits TRBD1 or TRBD2 (5 bases each). Germline CDR1 is SGHRS and CDR2 is YFSETQ. CDR3 length equals 15 residues. V shed 0 bases and J shed 1 base, with 10 bases lying between them. The CDR3 DNA reads as TGCGCCAGCAGCTTGGGGGGGATACGCCAAGAGACCCAGTACTTC. This gives the protein CASSLGGIRQETQYF.

The rearrangement links TRBV7-2 to TRBJ1-5, with 10 bases lining up with TRBD1. Germline V CDR1 and CDR2: SGHTA, FQGNSA. CDR3 length: 15 residues. V shed 3 bases and J 7 bases; nucleotides not matched to a gene: 6. CDR3 loop: CASSFLGQGGQPQHF. CDR3 DNA sequence: TGTGCCAGCAGCTTTCTCGGACAGGGGGGGCAGCCCCAGCATTTT.

This clone was recorded only once. The genes are TRBV11-2 and TRBJ2-1, with D perhaps matching TRBD2 (6 bases). Trimming took off 3 bases at V and 15 bases at J, with 12 bases between the two ends. This CDR3 has 11 residues. The germline V gene encodes CDR1 SGHAT and CDR2 FQNNGV. CDR3 nucleotide sequence: TGTGCCAGCAGCTTGGGACTCCCAGCGTTCTTC. This sequence encodes CASSLGLPAFF.

The chain combines TRBV5-1 with TRBJ1-5; perhaps TRBD1 as D (6 bases). There are 15 residues in the CDR3. Per germline, CDR1 SGHRS and CDR2 YFSETQ. Trimming removed 0 bases at V and 5 bases at J, with 12 bases between. CDR3 sequence (DNA): TGCGCCAGCAGCTTGGATGTGGGGGGGCATCAGCCCCAGCATTTT. Translating it yields CASSLDVGGHQPQHF.

The chain is built from TRBV25-1 and TRBJ2-7; no firm D call. The length of the CDR3 is 11 residues. Trimming pared 0 bases from V and 9 bases from J, leaving 6 bases between. Germline V gene sequence: CDR1 MGHDK, CDR2 SYGVNS. CDR3 in DNA: TGTGCCAGCAGTGAATATACAGTGCAGTACTTC. This translates into CASSEYTVQYF.

The chain combines TRBV2 with TRBJ1-6, with D maybe TRBD1 (5 bases). Germline V lookup: CDR1 SNHLY, CDR2 FYNNEI. The V end was cut by 11 bases, the J end by 6 bases, with 14 bases between. This CDR3 is built from 13 residues. The CDR3 bases are TGTGCCGGCGCCGGGACCTTTAATTCACCCCTCCACTTT. It is translated as CAGAGTFNSPLHF. The variable domain in full, completed from reference TRBV2 and TRBJ1-6, reads EPEVTQTPSHQVTQMGQEVILRCVPISNHLYFYWYRQILGQKVEFLVSFYNNEISEKSEIFDDQFSVERPDGSNFTLKIRSTKLEDSAMYFCAGAGTFNSPLHFGNGTRLTVT.

The chain uses TRBV11-1 and TRBJ2-7; possible D gene TRBD2, 6 bases. V lost 4 bases, J lost 2 bases, and 9 bases lay in between. Looked up from germline, CDR1 is SGHAT and CDR2 is FQDESV (reference sequence). The CDR3 runs to 13 residues. Written as DNA, the CDR3 is TGTGCCAGCAGCTCGGGACTCGCCTACGAGCAGTACTTC. Its protein product is CASSSGLAYEQYF.

The chain links TRBV6-1 to TRBJ1-2; no reliable D call. Looked up from germline, CDR1 is MNHNS and CDR2 is SASEGT. The CDR3 extends over 16 amino acids. The V end lost 4 bases, the J end lost 4 bases, and 19 bases lay between the germline ends. Written as DNA, the CDR3 is TGTGCCAGCAGTGGACGCACAAGGCCTGTCCTCTATGGCTACACCTTC. Encoded protein: CASSGRTRPVLYGYTF.

The J gene is TRBJ2-3, the V gene TRBV2; 7 bases are a match to TRBD1. Looked up from germline, CDR1 is SNHLY and CDR2 is FYNNEI. V trimming: 6 bases; J trimming: 4 bases; junction bases outside the gene matches: 7. The CDR3 loop spans 14 amino acids. The CDR3 loop reads CASSDRARADTQYF. Here the CDR3 DNA reads TGTGCCAGCAGCGACAGGGCGCGGGCAGATACGCAGTATTTT.

The chain links TRBV15 to TRBJ1-2; 9 bases are a match to TRBD1. The CDR3 extends over 15 amino acids. V was clipped by 7 bases and J by 1 base; unmatched bases: 7. CDR1 and CDR2 from the germline V gene are LNHNV and YYDKDF (reference sequence). The CDR3 here is CATKPPGQGNYGYTF. The CDR3 DNA is TGTGCCACCAAGCCCCCGGGACAGGGTAACTATGGCTACACCTTC.

The J gene is TRBJ2-7, the V gene TRBV7-3; D gene uncertain. Germline V CDR1 and CDR2: SGHTA, FQGTGA. This CDR3 has 13 residues. Trimming removed 5 bases from V and 2 bases from J, with 10 bases in between. CDR3 amino acids: CASSEAPTYEQYF. The CDR3 nucleotides read TGTGCCAGCAGCGAGGCCCCGACCTACGAGCAGTACTTC.

The chain has TRBV7-2 and TRBJ1-2, with 8 bases aligning to TRBD1. Germline V gives CDR1 SGHTA, CDR2 FQGNSA. This CDR3 is built from 14 residues. The J segment lost 3 bases and the V segment lost 2 bases, leaving 2 bases of the junction unmatched. DNA for the CDR3: TGTGCCAGCAGCTTACAGGGGGCGGACTATGGCTACACCTTC. Its protein product is CASSLQGADYGYTF.

This chain uses TRBV28 with TRBJ2-5, with D possibly being TRBD2 (5 bases). Germline V lookup: CDR1 MDHEN, CDR2 SYDVKM. The CDR3 runs 14 residues. The germline V and J ends were trimmed by 3 bases and 7 bases, with 15 bases remaining between them. CDR3 in DNA: TGTGCCAGCAGTTTTAATGAGGGCGCCGGGACCCAGTACTTC. Its translation is CASSFNEGAGTQYF.

Only a few counts were recorded for this clone. This specimen includes other DNA sequences encoding the same CDR3. V and J are TRBV6-1 and TRBJ1-2, with 8 nucleotides matching TRBD1. The CDR3 has 13 amino acids. Germline values: CDR1 MNHNS, CDR2 SASEGT. V shed 5 bases and J 2 bases; nucleotides not matched to a gene: 1. CDR3 nucleotide sequence: TGTGCCAGCAGTCAGGGGGCAAACTATGGCTACACCTTC. It encodes CASSQGANYGYTF.

This clone is a singleton in its sample. This chain uses TRBV4-2 with TRBJ1-1; D is perhaps TRBD1 (5 bases). This CDR3 is built from 16 residues. The V and J ends lost 1 base and 0 bases respectively, with 12 bases between them. The germline V gene encodes CDR1 LGHNA and CDR2 YNFKEQ. In DNA form, the CDR3 reads TGTGCCAGCAGCCAAGGGACTGGACAAGTGAACACTGAAGCTTTCTTT. Translation gives CASSQGTGQVNTEAFF.

This clone was found a few times. The genes are TRBV7-2 and TRBJ2-1; D gene ambiguous. Trimming removed 0 bases at V and 6 bases at J, with 6 bases between. This CDR3 is built from 13 residues. CDR1 is SGHTA and CDR2 is FQGNSA in the germline V gene. The CDR3 coding sequence is TGTGCCAGCAGCTTAGCGAGATCCAATGAGCAGTTCTTC. It encodes CASSLARSNEQFF. The variable domain in full, with the rest retrieved from reference TRBV7-2 and TRBJ2-1, is GAGVSQSPSNKVTEKGKDVELRCDPISGHTALYWYRQSLGQGLEFLIYFQGNSAPDKSGLPSDRFSAERTGGSVSTLTIQRTQQEDSAVYLCASSLARSNEQFFGPGTRLTVL.

The V and J genes are TRBV7-2 and TRBJ2-7; 10 bases match TRBD2. V shed 4 bases and J 1 base; nucleotides not matched to a gene: 4. This CDR3 is built from 15 residues. Germline V lookup: CDR1 SGHTA, CDR2 FQGNSA. The CDR3 protein is CASSWASGRSYEQYF. The CDR3 DNA follows: TGTGCCAGCAGCTGGGCTAGCGGGAGATCCTACGAGCAGTACTTC.

The chain couples TRBV28 to TRBJ2-2, with D unresolved. This CDR3 has 14 amino acids. V lost 4 bases to trimming and J lost 3 bases, with 9 bases between them. Germline values: CDR1 MDHEN, CDR2 SYDVKM. The CDR3 here is CASSSGSYTGELFF. CDR3 nucleotide sequence: TGTGCCAGCAGTTCCGGATCCTACACCGGGGAGCTGTTTTTT. The whole variable domain, remainder taken from reference TRBV28 and TRBJ2-2, is DVKVTQSSRYLVKRTGEKVFLECVQDMDHENMFWYRQDPGLGLRLIYFSYDVKMKEKGDIPEGYSVSREKKERFSLILESASTNQTSMYLCASSSGSYTGELFFGEGSRLTVL.